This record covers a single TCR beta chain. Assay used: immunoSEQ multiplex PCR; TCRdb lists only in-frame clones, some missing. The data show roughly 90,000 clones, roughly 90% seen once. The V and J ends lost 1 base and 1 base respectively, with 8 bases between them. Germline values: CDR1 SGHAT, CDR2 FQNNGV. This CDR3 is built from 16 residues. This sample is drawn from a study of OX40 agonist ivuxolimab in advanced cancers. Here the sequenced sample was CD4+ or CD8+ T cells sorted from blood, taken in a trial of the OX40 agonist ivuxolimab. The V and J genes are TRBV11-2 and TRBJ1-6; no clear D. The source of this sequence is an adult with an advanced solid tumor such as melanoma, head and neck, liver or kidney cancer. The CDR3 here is CASSLAGGSYNSPLHF. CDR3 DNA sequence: TGTGCCAGCAGCTTAGCTGGAGGGTCCTATAATTCACCCCTCCACTTT.